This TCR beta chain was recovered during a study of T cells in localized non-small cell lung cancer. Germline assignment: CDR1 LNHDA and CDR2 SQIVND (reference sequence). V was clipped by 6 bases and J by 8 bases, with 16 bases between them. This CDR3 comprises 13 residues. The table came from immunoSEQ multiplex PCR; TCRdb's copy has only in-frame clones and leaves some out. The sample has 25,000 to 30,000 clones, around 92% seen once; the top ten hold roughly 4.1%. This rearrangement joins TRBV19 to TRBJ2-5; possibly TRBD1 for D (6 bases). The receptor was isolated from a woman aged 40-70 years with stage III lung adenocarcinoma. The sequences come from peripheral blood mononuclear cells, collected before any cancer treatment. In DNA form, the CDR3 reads TGTGCCAGTAGCCCCCCGGGACATGACACCCAGTACTTC. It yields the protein CASSPPGHDTQYF.